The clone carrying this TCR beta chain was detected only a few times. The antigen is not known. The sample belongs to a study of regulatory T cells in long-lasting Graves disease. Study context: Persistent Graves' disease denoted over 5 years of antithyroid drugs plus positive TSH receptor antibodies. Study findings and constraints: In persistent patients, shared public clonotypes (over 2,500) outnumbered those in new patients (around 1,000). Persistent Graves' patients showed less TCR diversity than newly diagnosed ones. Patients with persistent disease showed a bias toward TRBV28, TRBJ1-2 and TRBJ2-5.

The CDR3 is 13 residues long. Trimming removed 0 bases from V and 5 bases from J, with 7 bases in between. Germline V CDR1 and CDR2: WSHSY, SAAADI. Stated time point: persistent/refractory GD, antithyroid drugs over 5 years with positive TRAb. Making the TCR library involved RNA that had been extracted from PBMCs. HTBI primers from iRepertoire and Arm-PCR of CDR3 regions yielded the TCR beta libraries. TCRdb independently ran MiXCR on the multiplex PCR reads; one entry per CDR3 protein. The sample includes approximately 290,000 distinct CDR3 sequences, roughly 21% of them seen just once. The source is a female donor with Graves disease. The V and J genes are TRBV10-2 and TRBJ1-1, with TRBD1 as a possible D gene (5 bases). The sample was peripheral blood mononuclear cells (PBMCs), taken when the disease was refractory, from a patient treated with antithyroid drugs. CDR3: CASSESRGTEAFF. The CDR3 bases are TGCGCCAGCAGTGAGTCAAGGGGTACTGAAGCTTTCTTT.